This TCR beta chain emerged from a study of persistence of HIV-infected CD4 T cells. This was the immunoSEQ version 4 assay in survey mode. Each sample used up to 1 ug genomic DNA diluted to around 9.3 ng/uL. TCRdb keeps only in-frame clones here, not all; method: immunoSEQ multiplex PCR. The sample contains roughly 13,000 clones, roughly 70% of which appear only once. This clone was found once. As yet, its antigen is unknown. Cells were stimulated with CMV-infected fibroblast lysates at about 9.4 ug/mL. Sorting selected CD4+ T cells upregulating both CD40 ligand and CD69. Anti-CD28/CD49d costimulation, CD40-blocking antibody and enfuvirtide were given to CD8-depleted PBMCs for roughly 19 hours. The source is an adult man with HIV who was CMV-seropositive. Material: CD4+ T cells sorted from PBMCs after approximately 20-hour stimulation, obtained from a patient who received antiretroviral therapy.

DNA of the CDR3: TGTGCCAGTAGATATAGCTGGGACAGGGGAGGTACGCAGTATTTT. Translation: CASRYSWDRGGTQYF. J is TRBJ2-3 and V is TRBV19, with TRBD1 matching over 10 bases. From germline, CDR1 is LNHDA and CDR2 SQIVND (reference sequence). After removal of 6 bases from V and 8 bases from J, the junction contained 11 bases not matched to a gene. This CDR3 has 15 residues.